The following is a TCR beta chain sequence with its context. The sample originates from a study of blood T cell repertoires in COVID-19. Study-wide context: COVID-19 samples from acute and convalescent phases originated in the United States, Italy and Spain. T cells, B-cell-depleted T cells, or PBMCs supplied cDNA or gDNA.

Authors' processing steps: Reference gene primer amplification yielded estimated nucleated cell counts. TCRdb's copy holds only in-frame clones and misses some; the assay was immunoSEQ multiplex PCR. The D gene and trimming were derived from the DNA, and the V and J assignments and clone size from that table. The data hold roughly 320,000 clones, with 85% to 90% observed a single time. The V gene lost 5 bases and the J gene lost 9 bases, with 13 bases spanning the gap. This CDR3 is 13 amino acids long. This sequence was found in a man between 65 and 85 years old with acute or convalescent COVID-19. This chain uses TRBV12-3 or TRBV12-4 with TRBJ2-2, with TRBD1 as a possible D gene (6 bases). Sequenced: peripheral blood. CDR3 in amino acids: CASSTQGSRELFF. CDR3 sequence (DNA): TGTGCCAGCAGTACACAGGGAAGCAGGGAGCTGTTTTTT.